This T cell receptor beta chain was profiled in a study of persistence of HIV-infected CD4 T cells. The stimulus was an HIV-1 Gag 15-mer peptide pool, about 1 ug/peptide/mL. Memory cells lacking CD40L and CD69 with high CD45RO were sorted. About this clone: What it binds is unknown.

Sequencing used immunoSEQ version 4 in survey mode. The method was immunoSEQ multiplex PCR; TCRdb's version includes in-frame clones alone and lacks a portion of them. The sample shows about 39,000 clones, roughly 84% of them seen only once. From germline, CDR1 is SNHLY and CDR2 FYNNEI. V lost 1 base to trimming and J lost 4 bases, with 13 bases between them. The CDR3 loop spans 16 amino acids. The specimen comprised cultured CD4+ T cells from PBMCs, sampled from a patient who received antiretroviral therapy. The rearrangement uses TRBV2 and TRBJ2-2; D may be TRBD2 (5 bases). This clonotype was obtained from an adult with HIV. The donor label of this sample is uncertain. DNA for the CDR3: TGTGCCAGCAGTGAAGGTCGGCGGGCGGGCACCGGGGAGCTGTTTTTT. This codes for CASSEGRRAGTGELFF.